Each of the 8 T cell receptor beta chains below was sequenced from the same sample in a study of T-cell memory formation after mild COVID-19. MiXCR was run by TCRdb on the 5' RACE reads, yielding one entry per CDR3 protein. The repertoire holds about 200,000 distinct CDR3 sequences, with over 9% as singletons. Sequenced: PBMCs or a T cell subset sorted from them (not recorded which). The receptors come from a man younger than 30 who had mild COVID-19 (a few samples of this study predate the infection). Cell type and time point are not known.

The chain couples TRBV19 to TRBJ1-5; D gene unclear. Trimming shortened V by 3 bases and J by 5 bases, and 8 bases separated the two germline ends. CDR1 and CDR2 from the germline V gene are LNHDA and SQIVND (reference sequence). CDR3 length equals 13 residues. The CDR3 bases are TGTGCCAGTAGTATTGAGGCCTATCAGCCCCAGCATTTT. Its translation is CASSIEAYQPQHF.

The CDR3 DNA follows: TGCGCCAGCAGCTCCGGCGGAGGGCCAGAGACCCAGTACTTC. Translated, it gives CASSSGGGPETQYF. The chain combines TRBV5-1 with TRBJ2-5; D is possibly TRBD2 (6 bases). Trimming took 3 bases from V and 4 from J, leaving 13 bases between them. The germline V gene encodes CDR1 SGHRS and CDR2 YFSETQ. The CDR3 spans 14 residues.

This clonotype has a handful of counts. The chain carries TRBV2 and TRBJ2-3, with D uncertain. The CDR3 totals 15 residues. Trimming removed 9 bases from V and 2 bases from J, with 18 bases in between. Germline V gene data show CDR1 as SNHLY and CDR2 as FYNNEI. The CDR3 region is CASAMARHNTDTQYF. Here the CDR3 DNA reads TGTGCCAGTGCAATGGCCAGACACAACACAGATACGCAGTATTTT. The full variable domain, completed using reference TRBV2 and TRBJ2-3, is EPEVTQTPSHQVTQMGQEVILRCVPISNHLYFYWYRQILGQKVEFLVSFYNNEISEKSEIFDDQFSVERPDGSNFTLKIRSTKLEDSAMYFCASAMARHNTDTQYFGPGTRLTVL.

The genes are TRBV15 and TRBJ2-1; the D gene is possibly TRBD1 (6 bases). The CDR3 length is 18 residues. Trimming stripped 0 bases from V and 7 bases from J, with 22 bases between. Germline CDR1 is LNHNV and CDR2 is YYDKDF (reference sequence). DNA for the CDR3: TGTGCCACCAGCAGAGAAGGATCGTGGGCAGGGGCCCGTAATGAGCAGTTCTTC. Translation gives CATSREGSWAGARNEQFF.

This clonotype was counted a few times. The chain combines TRBV4-1 with TRBJ2-7, with 7 nucleotides matching TRBD1. This CDR3 is 17 amino acids long. The germline gives CDR1 MGHRA, CDR2 YSYEKL. J was trimmed by 3 bases and V by 3 bases; bases with no gene match: 14. CDR3 nucleotides: TGCGCCAGCAGCCAGGATGGGGTGACGGGACAGTACTACGAGCAGTACGTC. Encoded protein: CASSQDGVTGQYYEQYV.

The sample holds a few counts of this clonotype. This CDR3 is CSARIDRMEYF. In DNA form, the CDR3 reads TGCAGTGCTAGAATTGACAGGATGGAGTACTTC. The V and J genes are TRBV20-1 and TRBJ2-4; D might be TRBD1 (6 bases). The V and J ends lost 2 bases and 14 bases respectively, with 13 bases between them. The CDR3 contains 11 residues. Looked up from germline, CDR1 is DFQATT and CDR2 is SNEGSKA (reference sequence).

The chain uses TRBV12-5 and TRBJ2-3; TRBD2 matches at 9 bases. CDR1 is LGHNT and CDR2 is FRNRAP in the germline V gene. Unmatched junction bases numbered 3, after V lost 1 base and J lost 1 base. There are 16 residues in the CDR3. The CDR3 spells CASGLGTSARTDTQYF. In DNA, the CDR3 is TGTGCTAGTGGTTTGGGGACTAGCGCGCGCACAGATACGCAGTATTTT.

This sequence joins TRBV5-1 and TRBJ2-3; 8 bases agree with TRBD2. The CDR3 runs to 16 residues. Germline CDR1 is SGHRS and CDR2 is YFSETQ. Trimming at V came to 4 bases and at J to 3 bases, leaving 10 bases not matched to a gene. CDR3 in amino acids: CASSTGTSYLTDTQYF. CDR3 in DNA: TGCGCCAGCAGCACCGGGACTAGTTATTTAACAGATACGCAGTATTTT.